This entry lists 11 T cell receptor beta chains sequenced from one sample in a study of T cells in Graves' hyperthyroidism and ophthalmopathy. Researchers took RNA transcripts and amplified the TCR beta CDR3 regions from them. The HTBI primer set drove a first-round RT-PCR of the TCR CDR3. TCRdb itself ran the multiplex PCR reads through MiXCR, one entry per CDR3 protein. The top ten clones hold roughly 33% of a sample with 350,000 to 400,000 distinct CDR3 sequences, just under 15% of them seen once. Sequencing was carried out using blood. The receptors were gathered from a woman in her thirties with Graves' hyperthyroidism.

This chain links TRBV19 with TRBJ1-2; D is possibly TRBD1 (6 bases). The CDR3 is 14 residues long. Germline V CDR1 and CDR2: LNHDA, SQIVND (reference sequence). V was pared by 4 bases and J by 4 bases, with 13 bases between. This CDR3 is CASSNTKGGYGYTF. CDR3 nucleotides: TGTGCCAGTAGTAACACAAAAGGGGGCTATGGCTACACCTTC.

The table lists this clonotype with a few counts. The rearrangement links TRBV6-2 or TRBV6-3 to TRBJ2-3, with 10 bases identical to TRBD2. Germline V CDR1 and CDR2: MNHEY, SVGEGT. J was trimmed by 3 bases and V by 8 bases; bases with no gene match: 11. The CDR3 spans 16 residues. In DNA, the CDR3 is TGTGCCAGCCACCCCTGGGGGACTAGCGCGACAGATACGCAGTATTTT. It yields the protein CASHPWGTSATDTQYF.

This clonotype was detected many times. The chain combines TRBV2 with TRBJ2-1, with 9 bases identical to TRBD2. In germline, CDR1 is SNHLY, CDR2 FYNNEI. This CDR3 is 17 amino acids long. V shed 5 bases, J shed 4 bases, and the junction held 12 bases outside the gene matches. CDR3 in amino acids: CASSTHRTSVQYNEQFF. As DNA, the CDR3 is TGTGCCAGCAGTACCCACCGGACTAGCGTCCAATACAATGAGCAGTTCTTC. Full variable domain (outside the CDR3, taken from reference TRBV2 and TRBJ2-1): EPEVTQTPSHQVTQMGQEVILRCVPISNHLYFYWYRQILGQKVEFLVSFYNNEISEKSEIFDDQFSVERPDGSNFTLKIRSTKLEDSAMYFCASSTHRTSVQYNEQFFGPGTRLTVL.

This clonotype has a count of ten or more. The chain couples TRBV6-2 or TRBV6-3 to TRBJ1-1; D is perhaps TRBD1 (5 bases). Germline loops: CDR1 MNHEY, CDR2 SVGEGT. The V and J ends lost 2 bases and 1 base respectively, with 14 bases between them. This CDR3 has 16 amino acids. The CDR3 DNA reads TGTGCCAGCAGTTACCCCCCGGGACTGGCGAACACTGAAGCTTTCTTT. Translating it yields CASSYPPGLANTEAFF.

The chain joins TRBV2 to TRBJ2-3; 7 bases are shared with TRBD1. CDR1 is SNHLY, CDR2 FYNNEI, per germline. With 10 bases clipped from V and 2 bases from J, the junction kept 3 bases outside the gene matches. The CDR3 length is 12 residues. The CDR3 coding sequence is TGTGCCATGGGACAGTTCACAGATACGCAGTATTTT. Its protein is CAMGQFTDTQYF. The variable domain in full, completed from reference TRBV2 and TRBJ2-3, reads EPEVTQTPSHQVTQMGQEVILRCVPISNHLYFYWYRQILGQKVEFLVSFYNNEISEKSEIFDDQFSVERPDGSNFTLKIRSTKLEDSAMYFCAMGQFTDTQYFGPGTRLTVL.

This clonotype was counted ten times or more. J is TRBJ2-3 and V is TRBV3-1; no clear D. The germline gives CDR1 LGHDT, CDR2 YNNKEL (reference sequence). V lost 0 bases to trimming and J lost 10 bases, with 11 bases between them. This CDR3 region has 13 residues. The CDR3 region has the DNA TGTGCCAGCAGCCAAGAGTCAGTCAATGCGCAGTATTTT. Translating gives CASSQESVNAQYF.

This clonotype was observed a handful of times. V and J are TRBV12-3 or TRBV12-4 and TRBJ2-2; D not certain. With 5 bases removed from V and 4 bases from J, the gap between germline ends came to 11 bases. The CDR3 totals 14 residues. CDR3 DNA sequence: TGTGCCAGCAGTAACCAACTATCCACCGGGGAGCTGTTTTTT. Amino acid sequence: CASSNQLSTGELFF.

The genes are TRBV15 and TRBJ1-1; D is unclear. The V end was cut by 3 bases, the J end by 3 bases, with 14 bases between. Germline values: CDR1 LNHNV, CDR2 YYDKDF (reference sequence). The CDR3 loop spans 15 amino acids. The CDR3 DNA follows: TGTGCCACCAGCAGGCCACATTTGACGGACACTGAAGCTTTCTTT. Encoded protein: CATSRPHLTDTEAFF.

This clonotype was recorded many times. The chain links TRBV5-1 to TRBJ2-3; 10 bases fit TRBD1. This CDR3 contains 15 residues. Germline V gene data show CDR1 as SGHRS and CDR2 as YFSETQ. After removal of 4 bases from V and 4 bases from J, the junction contained 6 bases not matched to a gene. CDR3 sequence reads: CASSPSGQGADTQYF. Written as DNA, the CDR3 is TGCGCCAGCAGCCCATCCGGACAGGGGGCAGATACGCAGTATTTT.

This clonotype showed up just a few times. The genes are TRBV6-6 and TRBJ1-1; no clear D. This CDR3 is built from 14 residues. Germline V gives CDR1 MNHNY, CDR2 SVGAGI (reference sequence). The germline V and J ends were trimmed by 2 bases and 0 bases, with 7 bases remaining between them. CDR3 DNA sequence: TGTGCCAGCAGTTACGGTGGGGTGAACACTGAAGCTTTCTTT. Its translation: CASSYGGVNTEAFF.

This clonotype was counted between two and nine times. The chain recombines TRBV7-8 with TRBJ2-7, with 7 bases identical to TRBD1. The J segment lost 3 bases and the V segment lost 5 bases, leaving 13 bases of the junction unmatched. CDR3 length equals 16 residues. CDR1 and CDR2 from the germline V gene are SGHVS and FQNEAQ. The CDR3 sequence: CASSPPDRDSDYEQYF. DNA for the CDR3: TGTGCCAGCAGCCCGCCAGACCGGGACAGCGACTACGAGCAGTACTTC.